One and the same sample provided the 11 T cell receptor beta chains below, sequenced in a study of blood T cells in healthy people across ages. Next came a second PCR, run for about 6 to 11 cycles, which used a sample-barcoded 5' primer along with a J-beta primer mix. MiXCR, applied by TCRdb to the 5' RACE reads, yields one record per CDR3 protein. The sample comprises about 900,000 distinct CDR3 sequences, about 44% of which are singletons, and under 15% rests with the top ten. Sequences were obtained from blood. The source is a man aged 25-40 years in good health.

This clonotype was detected once. This rearrangement joins TRBV20-1 to TRBJ2-3, with TRBD2 identical over 8 bases. From germline, CDR1 is DFQATT and CDR2 SNEGSKA (reference sequence). The CDR3 spans 14 residues. J was trimmed by 3 bases and V by 3 bases; bases with no gene match: 5. In DNA form, the CDR3 reads TGCAGTGCTAGTAGCGGGGCCGCGACAGATACGCAGTATTTT. This sequence encodes CSASSGAATDTQYF.

This rearrangement joins TRBV5-6 to TRBJ1-1; D is unclear. Trimming removed 4 bases from V and 0 bases from J, with 10 bases in between. There are 14 residues in the CDR3. CDR1 is SGHDT and CDR2 is YYEEEE in the germline V gene. CDR3 sequence: CASSRTDVNTEAFF. DNA of the CDR3: TGTGCCAGCAGCCGGACGGATGTGAACACTGAAGCTTTCTTT.

Remarks on this clonotype: This clone may be a read error of a much larger clone one base away. The J gene is TRBJ1-2, the V gene TRBV12-3 or TRBV12-4; 9 nucleotides match TRBD1. The junction had 8 bases not matched to a gene; V was cut back by 9 bases and J by 3 bases. This CDR3 has 14 residues. CDR3 coding DNA: TGTGCCAGAAGTATGGACAGGGGTCACTATGGCTACACCTTC. Residues: CARSMDRGHYGYTF.

The chain is built from TRBV12-3 or TRBV12-4 and TRBJ2-1; TRBD1 is a possible D gene (6 bases). V lost 10 bases to trimming and J lost 8 bases, with 12 bases between them. This CDR3 contains 11 residues. The DNA of the CDR3 is TGTGCCACCGTATCAGGGGATGAGCAGTTCTTC. This encodes CATVSGDEQFF.

V usage is TRBV24-1 and J usage is TRBJ2-1; TRBD2 matches 13 bases. The CDR3 totals 14 residues. From germline, CDR1 is KGHDR and CDR2 SFDVKD. V lost 7 bases to trimming and J lost 8 bases; unmatched junction nucleotides: 4. The CDR3 nucleotides are TGTGCCACCAGGGGACTAGCGGGAAGGGATGAGCAGTTCTTC. Residues: CATRGLAGRDEQFF.

On this clonotype: Relative to the germline gene, one junction end is altered; a read error may explain this. V is TRBV9 and J is TRBJ2-3; 7 positions agree with TRBD2. This CDR3 comprises 15 residues. CDR1 is SGDLS and CDR2 is YYNGEE in the germline V gene. The CDR3 bases are TGTACCAGCAGCCTACCGGGACTAATTACAGATACGCAGTATTTT. Translation: CTSSLPGLITDTQYF.

This clonotype showed up just a few times. This chain uses TRBV6-1 with TRBJ2-1, with a possible D match to TRBD1 (5 bases). The V end lost 1 base, the J end lost 12 bases, and 10 bases lay between the germline ends. This CDR3 comprises 12 residues. Germline assignment: CDR1 MNHNS and CDR2 SASEGT. DNA of the CDR3: TGTGCCAGCAGTGAAGAAGGAAGGGGGCAGTTCTTC. Protein product: CASSEEGRGQFF.

V usage is TRBV11-3 and J usage is TRBJ1-6; D call uncertain. Deletions cut 5 bases from V and 7 bases from J, with 12 bases between. The CDR3 has 14 residues. CDR1 and CDR2 from the germline V gene are SGHNT and YENEEA. CDR3 sequence reads: CASSPRVPNSPLHF. CDR3 bases: TGTGCCAGCAGCCCGAGAGTCCCCAATTCACCCCTCCACTTT.

The chain uses TRBV12-3 or TRBV12-4 and TRBJ1-4; the D gene is possibly TRBD1 (5 bases). V lost 6 bases and J 0 bases, leaving 11 bases between the germline ends. The CDR3 runs 15 residues. The CDR3 sequence: CASSLDTTTNEKLFF. CDR3 in DNA: TGTGCCAGCAGCTTGGACACCACAACTAATGAAAAACTGTTTTTT.

The chain uses TRBV5-1 and TRBJ2-1, with D possibly TRBD1 on 6 matching bases. The closer fit of TRBJ2-7 to the DNA end suggests the J call may be wrong. Germline CDR1 SGHRS, CDR2 YFSETQ. The length of the CDR3 is 14 residues. In DNA form, the CDR3 reads TGCGCCAGCAGCTTGGACGGACAGAACTACGAGCAGTACTTC. It specifies CASSLDGQNYEQYF.

The rearrangement links TRBV20-1 to TRBJ2-4, with 7 bases matching TRBD1. Matching the DNA end better, TRBJ2-7 makes the J call doubtful. Germline V gene lookup returns CDR1 DFQATT and CDR2 SNEGSKA (reference sequence). This CDR3 has 13 residues. For the CDR3, the DNA is TGCAGTGCAACCGACAGGGAGATAAGCGAGCAGTACTTC. This encodes CSATDREISEQYF.